Shown below are 3 T cell receptor beta chains from a single sample sequenced in a study of lymphopenia after photon versus proton radiotherapy. The assay was immunoSEQ multiplex PCR, and TCRdb's table has in-frame clones only and misses some. The sample shows about 83,000 clones, about four fifths of them seen only once. The sequencing used peripheral blood, collected from a patient treated with proton-based radiotherapy. The receptors here all came from a man aged 55 to 70 with pancreatic cancer.

This clone has only one observation. This rearrangement joins TRBV28 to TRBJ2-1; 7 nucleotides line up with TRBD2. J gave up 15 bases and V 9 bases, and 8 bases lay outside the gene matches. Germline V gene lookup returns CDR1 MDHEN and CDR2 SYDVKM. The CDR3 covers 10 residues. The CDR3 nucleotides are TGTGCCAGGACCCCGGGGGGTACGTTCTTC. Its protein product is CARTPGGTFF.

This clone was detected a few times. V gene TRBV20-1 combines with J gene TRBJ2-3; no clear D. Germline V lookup: CDR1 DFQATT, CDR2 SNEGSKA (reference sequence). This CDR3 is built from 11 residues. The V gene lost 7 bases and the J gene lost 4 bases, with 9 bases spanning the gap. The CDR3 DNA sequence: TGCAGTGGGGGAAAGTCAGATACGCAGTATTTT. Translated: CSGGKSDTQYF.

The chain uses TRBV9 and TRBJ2-1; a possible D gene is TRBD2 (6 bases). CDR3 length equals 12 residues. CDR1 and CDR2 from the germline V gene are SGDLS and YYNGEE. Deletions cut 2 bases from V and 9 bases from J, with 9 bases between. For the CDR3, the DNA is TGTGCCAGCAGCGTGGTCGGGGGTGAGCAGTTCTTC. The encoded protein is CASSVVGGEQFF.